Listed here is a single TCR beta chain. The antigen remains undetermined. The ends lost 5 bases at V and 2 bases at J; junction bases unmatched: 7. CDR3 length: 16 residues. These data come from a study of response to subunit inactivated influenza vaccine. The study, taken as a whole, reports: T cells newly recruited by each seasonal influenza vaccination are few, the authors suggested.

TCRdb itself ran the RT-PCR reads through MiXCR, one entry per CDR3 protein. The sample records about 480,000 distinct CDR3 sequences, under 15% being singletons. The sample here was PBMCs from blood, taken roughly 48 days after vaccination. The clonotype was recovered from a man aged 50 to 60 who received an inactivated influenza vaccine. This chain uses TRBV12-3 or TRBV12-4 with TRBJ2-2; 8 bases are shared with TRBD2. The CDR3 DNA reads as TGTGCCAGCAGTCGTTTCGGGGGGGTTAACACCGGGGAGCTGTTTTTT. This gives the protein CASSRFGGVNTGELFF.